This T cell receptor (beta chain) was profiled in a study of shared clonotypes between healthy human individuals. Libraries were prepared by immunoSEQ multiplex PCR; TCRdb keeps only in-frame clonotypes and omits some of them. The sample records approximately 1.4 million clones, 95% to 99% being singletons. The germline CDR1 and CDR2 sequences are MNHEY and SMNVEV (reference sequence). CDR3 length equals 15 residues. The germline V and J ends were trimmed by 4 bases and 0 bases, with 9 bases remaining between them. This receptor was identified in a young man in good health. The chain recombines TRBV27 with TRBJ2-2, with D possibly called TRBD1 or TRBD2 (5 bases each). Sequencing was carried out using naive CD4+ T cells sorted from blood. The subset denotes: CD45RA+ positively selected. The CDR3, as DNA: TGTGCCAGCAGTTCCGGGACGGCGAACACCGGGGAGCTGTTTTTT. This sequence encodes CASSSGTANTGELFF.